These 7 T cell receptor beta chains originate from one sample sequenced in a study of Graves' ophthalmopathy and Graves' hyperthyroidism. Amplification of TCR beta CDR3 regions used RNA transcripts. Scientists carried out first-round RT-PCR using HTBI primers and then a second-round multiplex PCR. One entry per CDR3 protein, called by TCRdb with MiXCR from the multiplex PCR reads. In the table there are over a million distinct CDR3 sequences, about 38% of which are singletons. The sequenced sample consisted of peripheral blood or thyroid tissue (not recorded which). Receptors were obtained from an adult man with Graves' hyperthyroidism.

This clonotype turned up a few times. The chain employs TRBV11-2 and TRBJ1-4; 9 bases line up with TRBD1. Germline assignment: CDR1 SGHAT and CDR2 FQNNGV. V dropped 4 bases and J dropped 8; count of bases not matched to a gene: 14. This CDR3 has 17 residues. This CDR3 is CASSYLGTGSFGEKLFF. The CDR3 nucleotides are TGTGCCAGCAGCTATCTTGGGACAGGGTCCTTTGGCGAAAAACTGTTTTTT.

The chain uses TRBV20-1 and TRBJ1-5; D possibly corresponds to TRBD1 (6 bases). The CDR3 consists of 14 residues. Trimming removed 6 bases from V and 3 bases from J, with 15 bases in between. Looked up from germline, CDR1 is DFQATT and CDR2 is SNEGSKA (reference sequence). The CDR3 DNA reads as TGCAGTGCAATTCAGGGGAACCTCAATCAGCCCCAGCATTTT. Translated: CSAIQGNLNQPQHF.

As for this clonotype: Given a much more abundant clone one base away, this may be a read error. The J gene is TRBJ2-5, the V gene TRBV30; D remains ambiguous. V was shortened by 8 bases and J by 2 bases, with 6 bases between the two germline ends. Germline V lookup: CDR1 GTSNPN, CDR2 SVGIG (reference sequence). CDR3 length: 10 residues. The CDR3 region has the DNA TGTGCCGGACCTCAAGAGACCCAGTACTTC. Residues: CAGPQETQYF.

This clonotype was observed a handful of times. The chain uses TRBV6-5 and TRBJ2-7, with D tentatively TRBD1 (5 bases). The V end was cut by 5 bases, the J end by 0 bases, with 14 bases between. The CDR3 runs to 15 residues. Per the germline V gene, CDR1 is MNHEY and CDR2 is SVGAGI. CDR3 in amino acids: CASSGVTGSSYEQYF. In nucleotides, the CDR3 is TGTGCCAGCAGTGGCGTTACAGGCTCCTCCTACGAGCAGTACTTC.

This clonotype was counted ten times or more. The chain recombines TRBV20-1 with TRBJ1-5; D remains ambiguous. This CDR3 is built from 13 residues. Deletions cut 6 bases from V and 5 bases from J, with 14 bases between. Germline lookup yields CDR1 DFQATT and CDR2 SNEGSKA (reference sequence). This CDR3 is CSATQEKDQPQHF. The CDR3 region has the DNA TGCAGTGCCACCCAAGAGAAAGATCAGCCCCAGCATTTT.

This clonotype was seen more than once but under ten times. A junction end diverges from the germline sequence, so it may reflect a read error. The chain joins TRBV6-6 to TRBJ1-1; 9 bases fit TRBD1. The CDR3 sequence is 14 residues long. Germline lookup yields CDR1 MNHNY and CDR2 SVGAGI (reference sequence). CDR3 region: CAAEDRGGNPEAFF. The CDR3 DNA reads as TGTGCCGCAGAAGACAGGGGGGGGAACCCTGAAGCTTTCTTT.

This clonotype has ten or more counts. This chain links TRBV6-5 with TRBJ2-5; unclear D gene. CDR1 is MNHEY, CDR2 SVGAGI, per germline. V was shortened by 6 bases and J by 5 bases, with 10 bases between the two germline ends. This CDR3 is built from 12 residues. The CDR3 region has the DNA TGTGCCAGCAGCATGGGTTGGGAGACCCAGTACTTC. It yields the protein CASSMGWETQYF.